The present TCR beta chain was sequenced within a study of blood T cell repertoires in COVID-19. About the research overall: Material from acute and convalescent COVID-19 was sourced from the United States, Italy and Spain. PBMCs, B-cell-depleted T cells, or T cells provided the cDNA or gDNA that made up the material.

CDR1 SGHRS and CDR2 YFSETQ come from the germline V gene. The CDR3 sequence is 20 residues long. The V segment lost 3 bases and the J segment 0 bases; nucleotides outside the gene matches: 18. Per the original methods: Amplification of reference gene primers was used by the study to estimate nucleated cell counts. The data were produced by immunoSEQ multiplex PCR, yet TCRdb's version contains in-frame clones alone and is incomplete. V and J calls and clone size are copied from that table; D and trimming were computed from the DNA. The sample contains approximately 140,000 clones, about four fifths of which appear only once.

The sequence was collected from a human donor with acute or convalescent COVID-19. The donor label of this sample is uncertain. The genes are TRBV5-1 and TRBJ1-1, with 9 positions matching TRBD1. Material for sequencing was peripheral blood. CDR3 region: CASSSNPTGTGRRVNTEAFF. The CDR3 DNA reads TGCGCCAGCAGCTCGAACCCCACCGGGACAGGGAGAAGGGTGAACACTGAAGCTTTCTTT.